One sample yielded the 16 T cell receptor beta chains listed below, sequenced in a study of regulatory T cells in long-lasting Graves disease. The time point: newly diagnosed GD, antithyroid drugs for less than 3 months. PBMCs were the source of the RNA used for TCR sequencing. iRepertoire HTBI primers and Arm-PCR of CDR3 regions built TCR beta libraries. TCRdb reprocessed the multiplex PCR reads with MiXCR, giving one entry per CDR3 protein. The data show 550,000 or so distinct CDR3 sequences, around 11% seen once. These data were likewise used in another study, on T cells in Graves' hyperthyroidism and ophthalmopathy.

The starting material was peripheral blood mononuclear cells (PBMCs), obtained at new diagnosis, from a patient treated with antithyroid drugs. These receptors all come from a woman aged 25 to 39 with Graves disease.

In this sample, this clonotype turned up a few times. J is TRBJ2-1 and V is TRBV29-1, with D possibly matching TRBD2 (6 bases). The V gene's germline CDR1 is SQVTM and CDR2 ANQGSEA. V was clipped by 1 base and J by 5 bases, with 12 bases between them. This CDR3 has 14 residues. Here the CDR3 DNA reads TGCAGCGTTGAAGGCCCGGGACTGAACAATGAGCAGTTCTTC. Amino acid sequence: CSVEGPGLNNEQFF.

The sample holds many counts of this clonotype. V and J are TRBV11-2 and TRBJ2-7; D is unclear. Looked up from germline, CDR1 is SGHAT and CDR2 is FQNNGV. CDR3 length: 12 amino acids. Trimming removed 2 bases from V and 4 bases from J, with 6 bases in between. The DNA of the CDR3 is TGTGCCAGCAGCTTATACTATTACGAGCAGTACTTC. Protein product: CASSLYYYEQYF.

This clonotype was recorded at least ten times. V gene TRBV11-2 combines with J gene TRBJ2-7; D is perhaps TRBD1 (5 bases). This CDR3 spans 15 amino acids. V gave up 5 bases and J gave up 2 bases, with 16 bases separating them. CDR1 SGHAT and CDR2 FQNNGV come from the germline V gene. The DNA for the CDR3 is TGTGCCAGCAGCGCGCAGGGTTCCTCACCCTACGAGCAGTACTTC. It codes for CASSAQGSSPYEQYF.

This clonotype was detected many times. The CDR3 sequence is CASSYSGKAGNTIYF. The CDR3 DNA reads TGTGCCAGCAGTTACTCTGGGAAGGCTGGAAACACCATATATTTT. The chain links TRBV6-2 or TRBV6-3 to TRBJ1-3, with D hard to call. The CDR3 is made up of 15 amino acids. Looked up from germline, CDR1 is MNHEY and CDR2 is SVGEGT. Deletions cut 0 bases from V and 2 bases from J, with 8 bases between.

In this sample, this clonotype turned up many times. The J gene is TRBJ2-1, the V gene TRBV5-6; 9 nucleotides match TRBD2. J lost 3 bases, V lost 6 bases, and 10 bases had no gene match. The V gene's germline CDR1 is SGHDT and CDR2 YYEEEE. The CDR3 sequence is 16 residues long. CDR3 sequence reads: CASIGLAGVSYNEQFF. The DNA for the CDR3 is TGTGCCAGCATCGGCTTAGCGGGAGTAAGCTACAATGAGCAGTTCTTC.

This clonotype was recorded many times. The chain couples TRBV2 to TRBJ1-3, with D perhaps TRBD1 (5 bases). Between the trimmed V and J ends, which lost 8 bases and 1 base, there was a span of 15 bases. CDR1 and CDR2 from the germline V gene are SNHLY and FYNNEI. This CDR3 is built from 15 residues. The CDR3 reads CASLPGPLSGNTIYF. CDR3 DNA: TGTGCCAGCTTGCCGGGACCGCTATCTGGAAACACCATATATTTT.

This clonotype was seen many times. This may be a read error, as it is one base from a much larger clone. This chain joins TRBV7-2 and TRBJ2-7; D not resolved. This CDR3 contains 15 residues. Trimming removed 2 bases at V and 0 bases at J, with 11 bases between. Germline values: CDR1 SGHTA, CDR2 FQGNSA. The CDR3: CASSLQAASSYEQYF. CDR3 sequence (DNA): TGTGCCAGCAGCTTACAGGCCGCCTCCTCCTACGAGCAGTACTTC.

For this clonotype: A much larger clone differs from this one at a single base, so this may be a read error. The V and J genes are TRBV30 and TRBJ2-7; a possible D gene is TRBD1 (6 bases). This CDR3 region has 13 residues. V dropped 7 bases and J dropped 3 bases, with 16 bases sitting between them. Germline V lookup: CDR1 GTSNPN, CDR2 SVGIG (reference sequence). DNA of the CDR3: TGTGCCTTTAACAGGGAGTCCCACTACGAGCAGTACTTC. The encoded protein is CAFNRESHYEQYF.

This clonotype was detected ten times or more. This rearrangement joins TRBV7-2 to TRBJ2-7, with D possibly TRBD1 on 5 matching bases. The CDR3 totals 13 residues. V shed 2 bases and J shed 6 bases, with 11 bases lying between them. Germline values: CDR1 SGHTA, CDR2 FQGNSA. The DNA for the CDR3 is TGTGCCAGCAGCTTATCCAGGGAAAGCGAGCAGTACTTC. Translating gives CASSLSRESEQYF. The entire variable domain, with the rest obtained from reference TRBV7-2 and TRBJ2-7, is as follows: GAGVSQSPSNKVTEKGKDVELRCDPISGHTALYWYRQSLGQGLEFLIYFQGNSAPDKSGLPSDRFSAERTGGSVSTLTIQRTQQEDSAVYLCASSLSRESEQYFGPGTRLTVT.

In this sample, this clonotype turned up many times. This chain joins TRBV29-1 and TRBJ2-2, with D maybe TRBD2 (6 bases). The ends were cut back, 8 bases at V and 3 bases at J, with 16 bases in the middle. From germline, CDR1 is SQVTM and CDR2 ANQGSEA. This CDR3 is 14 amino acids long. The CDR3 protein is CSTKEREDTGELFF. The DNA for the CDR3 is TGCAGCACCAAAGAGAGGGAGGACACCGGGGAGCTGTTTTTT.

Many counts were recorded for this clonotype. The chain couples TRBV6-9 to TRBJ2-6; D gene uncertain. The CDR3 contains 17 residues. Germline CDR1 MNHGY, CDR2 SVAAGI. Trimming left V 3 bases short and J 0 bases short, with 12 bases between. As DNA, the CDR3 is TGTGCCAGCAGTTACTCAGGCACCCACTCTGGGGCCAACGTCCTGACTTTC. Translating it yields CASSYSGTHSGANVLTF.

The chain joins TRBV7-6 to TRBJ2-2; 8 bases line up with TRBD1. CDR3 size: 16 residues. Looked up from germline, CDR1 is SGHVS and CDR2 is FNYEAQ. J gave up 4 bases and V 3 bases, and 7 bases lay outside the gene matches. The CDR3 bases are TGTGCCAGCAGCTTTTTCGAGACAGGGGCCACCGGGGAGCTGTTTTTT. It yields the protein CASSFFETGATGELFF.

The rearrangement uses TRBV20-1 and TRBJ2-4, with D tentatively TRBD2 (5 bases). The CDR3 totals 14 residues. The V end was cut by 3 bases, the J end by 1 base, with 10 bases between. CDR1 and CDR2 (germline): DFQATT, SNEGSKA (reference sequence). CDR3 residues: CSARKREAKNIQYF. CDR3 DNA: TGCAGTGCTAGGAAGAGGGAGGCCAAAAACATTCAGTACTTC.

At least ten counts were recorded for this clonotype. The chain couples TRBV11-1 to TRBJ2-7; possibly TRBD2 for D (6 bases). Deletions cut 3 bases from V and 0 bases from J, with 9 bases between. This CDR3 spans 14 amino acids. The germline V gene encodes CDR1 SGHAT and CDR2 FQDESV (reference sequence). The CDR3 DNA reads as TGTGCCAGCAGCTTCGGGGGAGACTCCTACGAGCAGTACTTC. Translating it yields CASSFGGDSYEQYF.

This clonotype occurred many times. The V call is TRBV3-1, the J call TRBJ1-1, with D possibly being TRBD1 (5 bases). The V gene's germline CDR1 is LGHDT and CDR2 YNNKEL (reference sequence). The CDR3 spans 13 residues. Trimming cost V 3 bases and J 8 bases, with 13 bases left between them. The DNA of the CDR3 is TGTGCCAGCAGCCACTACACGGGGGAGGAAGCTTTCTTT. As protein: CASSHYTGEEAFF.

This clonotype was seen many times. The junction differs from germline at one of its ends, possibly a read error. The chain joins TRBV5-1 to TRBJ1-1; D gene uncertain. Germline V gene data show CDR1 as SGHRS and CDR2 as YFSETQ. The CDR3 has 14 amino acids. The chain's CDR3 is CASSLPGLNTEAFF. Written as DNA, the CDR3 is TGTGCCAGCAGCTTACCGGGCCTGAACACTGAAGCTTTCTTT.